This T cell receptor beta chain appears in the sequencing data of a study of T cells after somatic rescue of genetic block. Some clones are missing from TCRdb's copy, which holds only in-frame ones; the method was immunoSEQ multiplex PCR. The top ten hold around 3% of the sample, which has some 67,000 clones, 92% seen once. CDR3 size: 17 residues. Losses at the gene ends were 2 bases for V and 1 base for J; bases not matched to a gene: 7. Germline-derived CDR1 and CDR2 are PRHDT and FYEKMQ (reference sequence). The chain recombines TRBV13 with TRBJ2-1, with 8 positions matching TRBD1. The source material was peripheral blood mononuclear cells (PBMCs). This receptor was identified in a man aged 35 to 55. In nucleotides, the CDR3 is TGTGCCAGCAGCTTAACAAGGACAGGGACGTCCTACAATGAGCAGTTCTTC. Protein product: CASSLTRTGTSYNEQFF.